This TCR beta chain emerged from a study of T cells in Graves' hyperthyroidism and ophthalmopathy. Study-wide points: In blood, most of the thyroid clonotypes expanded above 0.001 were also present. Before onset, ophthalmopathy was predicted by the model a median roughly 6.4 months earlier.

In the ophthalmopathy cohort, Clinical Activity Score was at least 3, NOSPECS grade at least 4, and duration under 3 months. The CDR3 length is 12 residues. Trimming removed 1 base from V and 8 bases from J, with 6 bases in between. Germline V gives CDR1 SGHNT, CDR2 YENEEA. Researchers took RNA transcripts and amplified the TCR beta CDR3 regions from them. TCR CDR3 regions were first amplified by RT-PCR with HTBI primers. Using its own MiXCR run on the multiplex PCR reads, TCRdb lists one record per CDR3 protein. Of approximately 380,000 distinct CDR3 sequences in the sample, around 20% were seen once. Regarding this clonotype: Its antigen is undetermined.

The specimen was blood. The receptor was derived from a man between 18 and 35 years old with Graves' ophthalmopathy. V gene TRBV11-3 combines with J gene TRBJ2-1, with D hard to call. DNA for the CDR3: TGTGCCAGCAGCTTAGGGCTAGATGAGCAGTTCTTC. Its protein is CASSLGLDEQFF.